This is a list of T cell receptor beta chains from one sample in a study of beta chain features in type 1 diabetes. Data came from immunoSEQ multiplex PCR; TCRdb stores just in-frame clones and leaves some out. The data contain 70,000 to 95,000 clones, roughly 31% of them singletons. Sequenced input: stem cell memory CD4+ T cells from blood. These TCRs come from a young woman in good health. Each CDR3 is given with its conserved first and last residue. A D gene is named only where the DNA matches it firmly. The listing skips clone size in some rows; elsewhere it reads once, few, many or a size class.

abundance: -; v_gene: TRBV2; d_gene: TRBD1; j_gene: TRBJ2-5; CDR3aa: CASSEARGQETQYF; CDR3nt: TGTGCCAGCAGTGAAGCCAGGGGGCAAGAGACCCAGTACTTC
abundance: -; v_gene: TRBV15; d_gene: -; j_gene: TRBJ2-7; CDR3aa: CATSREASSPYEQYF; CDR3nt: TGTGCCACCAGCAGAGAGGCGAGTAGCCCCTACGAGCAGTACTTC
abundance: -; v_gene: TRBV4-3; d_gene: TRBD1; j_gene: TRBJ2-5; CDR3aa: CASSQHIGTGGPETQYF; CDR3nt: TGCGCCAGCAGCCAACATATTGGGACAGGGGGCCCCGAGACCCAGTACTTC
abundance: few; v_gene: TRBV29-1; d_gene: -; j_gene: TRBJ2-7; CDR3aa: CSVVTSSYEQYF; CDR3nt: TGCAGCGTTGTAACTAGCAGCTACGAGCAGTACTTC
abundance: -; v_gene: TRBV7-9; d_gene: TRBD1; j_gene: TRBJ2-7; CDR3aa: CASSLTGQGAGFYEQYF; CDR3nt: TGTGCCAGCAGCTTAACGGGACAGGGGGCTGGATTCTACGAGCAGTACTTC
abundance: -; v_gene: TRBV30; d_gene: TRBD2; j_gene: TRBJ2-5; CDR3aa: CAWSGRGGETQYF; CDR3nt: TGTGCCTGGAGTGGACGCGGGGGGGAGACCCAGTACTTC
abundance: few; v_gene: TRBV19; d_gene: -; j_gene: TRBJ2-1; CDR3aa: CASSSVSSYNEQFF; CDR3nt: TGTGCCAGTTCTAGCGTTAGCTCCTACAATGAGCAGTTCTTC
abundance: -; v_gene: TRBV4-2; d_gene: -; j_gene: TRBJ2-7; CDR3aa: CASSQGQTSSYEQYF; CDR3nt: TGTGCCAGCAGCCAAGGACAGACGAGCTCCTACGAGCAGTACTTC
abundance: -; v_gene: TRBV10-2; d_gene: -; j_gene: TRBJ2-2; CDR3aa: CASSEESVRGLFF; CDR3nt: TGCGCCAGCAGTGAAGAATCGGTCCGGGGGCTGTTTTTT
abundance: few; v_gene: TRBV7-9; d_gene: TRBD2; j_gene: TRBJ2-2; CDR3aa: CASSASGRGTGELFF; CDR3nt: TGTGCCAGCAGCGCTAGCGGGAGGGGCACCGGGGAGCTGTTTTTT
abundance: few; v_gene: TRBV5-1; d_gene: TRBD1; j_gene: TRBJ2-1; CDR3aa: CASSLGGQTRFPYNEQFF; CDR3nt: TGCGCCAGCAGCTTGGGGGGACAGACCAGATTTCCCTACAATGAGCAGTTCTTC
abundance: -; v_gene: TRBV18; d_gene: -; j_gene: TRBJ1-1; CDR3aa: CASSPRQITEAFF; CDR3nt: TGTGCCAGCTCACCACGGCAGATCACTGAAGCTTTCTTT
abundance: few; v_gene: TRBV10-3; d_gene: TRBD2; j_gene: TRBJ2-5; CDR3aa: CAISESGAGGQETQYF; CDR3nt: TGTGCCATCAGTGAGTCGGGAGCGGGGGGGCAGGAGACCCAGTACTTC
abundance: few; v_gene: TRBV5-4; d_gene: TRBD1; j_gene: TRBJ1-4; CDR3aa: CASKEGTGDEKLFF; CDR3nt: TGTGCCAGCAAAGAGGGCACAGGGGATGAAAAACTGTTTTTT
abundance: -; v_gene: TRBV5-1; d_gene: -; j_gene: TRBJ2-5; CDR3aa: CASIPGGTDQETQYF; CDR3nt: TGCGCCAGTATCCCGGGCGGGACAGACCAAGAGACCCAGTACTTC
abundance: -; v_gene: TRBV4-2; d_gene: -; j_gene: TRBJ2-3; CDR3aa: CASSQEIPFLAATDTQYF; CDR3nt: TGTGCCAGCAGCCAAGAAATTCCCTTCTTAGCAGCCACAGATACGCAGTATTTT
abundance: few; v_gene: TRBV5-1; d_gene: -; j_gene: TRBJ2-6; CDR3aa: CASTWRDSGANVLTF; CDR3nt: TGTGCCAGCACCTGGAGGGACTCTGGGGCCAACGTCCTGACTTTC
abundance: once; v_gene: TRBV7-2; d_gene: -; j_gene: TRBJ2-7; CDR3aa: CASSLDRQSVSYF; CDR3nt: TGTGCCAGCAGCTTAGATAGACAGTCAGTCTCCTACTTC
abundance: -; v_gene: TRBV7-2; d_gene: TRBD1; j_gene: TRBJ2-3; CDR3aa: CASSLDRGDTQYF; CDR3nt: TGTGCCAGCAGCCTGGACAGGGGTGATACGCAGTATTTT
abundance: -; v_gene: TRBV6-6; d_gene: TRBD2; j_gene: TRBJ2-7; CDR3aa: CASSYGAGGSRYEQYF; CDR3nt: TGTGCCAGCAGTTACGGAGCGGGAGGCAGTAGGTACGAGCAGTACTTC
abundance: -; v_gene: TRBV18; d_gene: TRBD1; j_gene: TRBJ1-2; CDR3aa: CASSPRTGDGYTF; CDR3nt: TGTGCCAGCTCACCTCGGACAGGGGATGGCTACACCTTC
abundance: -; v_gene: TRBV6-5; d_gene: -; j_gene: TRBJ1-2; CDR3aa: CASSERYGYTF; CDR3nt: TGTGCCAGCAGTGAACGGTATGGCTACACCTTC
abundance: -; v_gene: TRBV28; d_gene: -; j_gene: TRBJ1-5; CDR3aa: CASSLRQEDGPQHF; CDR3nt: TGTGCCAGCAGTTTGCGCCAGGAAGATGGGCCCCAGCATTTT
abundance: -; v_gene: TRBV6-1; d_gene: -; j_gene: TRBJ2-2; CDR3aa: CASSEAVGLSNTGELFF; CDR3nt: TGTGCCAGCAGTGAAGCGGTAGGACTTTCTAACACCGGGGAGCTGTTTTTT
abundance: -; v_gene: TRBV30; d_gene: -; j_gene: TRBJ1-4; CDR3aa: CAWSTGNYEKLFF; CDR3nt: TGTGCCTGGAGTACAGGGAACTACGAAAAACTGTTTTTT
abundance: -; v_gene: TRBV4-2; d_gene: -; j_gene: TRBJ1-4; CDR3aa: CASSQAWQGGEKLFF; CDR3nt: TGTGCCAGCAGCCAAGCTTGGCAGGGAGGTGAAAAACTGTTTTTT
abundance: -; v_gene: TRBV7-9; d_gene: -; j_gene: TRBJ1-4; CDR3aa: CASSLDYTEKLFF; CDR3nt: TGTGCCAGCAGCCTGGACTACACTGAAAAACTGTTTTTT
abundance: -; v_gene: TRBV11-2; d_gene: TRBD2; j_gene: TRBJ2-3; CDR3aa: CASSSNLAGVTDTQYF; CDR3nt: TGTGCCAGCAGCTCCAACCTAGCGGGAGTGACAGATACGCAGTATTTT
abundance: -; v_gene: TRBV6-6; d_gene: -; j_gene: TRBJ2-3; CDR3aa: CASSYSSRVGDTQYF; CDR3nt: TGTGCCAGCAGTTACTCGAGCAGGGTGGGAGATACGCAGTATTTT